Each of the 16 T cell receptor beta chains below was sequenced from the same sample in a study of OX40 agonist ivuxolimab in advanced cancers. The protocol was immunoSEQ multiplex PCR, while the TCRdb copy is restricted to in-frame clones and leaves out a portion. The sample consists of over 50,000 clones, approximately 86% of them appearing once. Sample: CD4+ or CD8+ T cells sorted from blood, taken in a trial of the OX40 agonist ivuxolimab. The receptors here all came from an adult with an advanced solid tumor such as melanoma, head and neck, liver or kidney cancer.

The gene calls are TRBV11-2 and TRBJ2-7; D assignment may be TRBD1 or TRBD2 (5 bases each). The CDR3 covers 14 residues. Per germline, CDR1 SGHAT and CDR2 FQNNGV. V lost 0 bases and J lost 9, with 15 bases in between. The CDR3 DNA reads as TGTGCCAGCAGCTTAGATGCAGGGACGGCTCGGCAGTACTTC. Its translation: CASSLDAGTARQYF.

The chain carries TRBV10-3 and TRBJ1-3; weak D call: TRBD1 (6 bases). The CDR3 contains 15 residues. Germline lookup yields CDR1 ENHRY and CDR2 SYGVKD. V was shortened by 10 bases and J by 0 bases, with 16 bases between the two germline ends. The CDR3 DNA follows: TGTGCCACCCTACCGGACAGCTTCTCTGGAAACACCATATATTTT. This sequence encodes CATLPDSFSGNTIYF.

V is TRBV15 and J is TRBJ1-5; maybe TRBD1 (6 bases). Germline values: CDR1 LNHNV, CDR2 YYDKDF (reference sequence). Trimming removed 3 bases from V and 2 bases from J, with 14 bases in between. The CDR3 totals 16 residues. The CDR3 is CATSSGPGAGNQPQHF. DNA for the CDR3: TGTGCCACCAGCAGTGGTCCGGGGGCCGGCAATCAGCCCCAGCATTTT.

The V gene is TRBV2, the J gene TRBJ2-6; D possibly corresponds to TRBD2 (5 bases). The germline V gene has CDR1 SNHLY and CDR2 FYNNEI. The CDR3 has 15 residues. The chain's CDR3 is CVTRAGFAGANVLTF. The CDR3 region has the DNA TGTGTTACTAGGGCAGGTTTCGCTGGGGCCAACGTCCTGACTTTC.

This chain joins TRBV11-2 and TRBJ2-7; 7 bases are a match to TRBD1. The germline CDR1 and CDR2 sequences are SGHAT and FQNNGV. After removal of 5 bases from V and 1 base from J, the junction contained 11 bases not matched to a gene. CDR3 size: 16 residues. The CDR3: CASSDPGQQLSYEQYF. DNA for the CDR3: TGTGCCAGCAGCGACCCGGGACAGCAACTTTCCTACGAGCAGTACTTC.

The chain has TRBV28 and TRBJ2-2; D ambiguous. Germline CDR1 and CDR2: MDHEN and SYDVKM. V was pared by 8 bases and J by 5 bases, with 9 bases between. CDR3 length: 12 amino acids. CDR3 bases: TGTGCCAGCGCGTTACGTACCGGGGAGCTGTTTTTT. Translation gives CASALRTGELFF.

The gene calls are TRBV30 and TRBJ2-5, with 9 positions matching TRBD2. V shed 0 bases, J shed 3 bases, and the junction held 11 bases outside the gene matches. This CDR3 region has 17 residues. Germline values: CDR1 GTSNPN, CDR2 SVGIG (reference sequence). The CDR3 is CAWSVGVAGAGEETQYF. Here the CDR3 DNA reads TGTGCCTGGAGTGTAGGGGTAGCGGGAGCGGGGGAAGAGACCCAGTACTTC.

The rearrangement links TRBV18 to TRBJ1-2, with D unresolved. V was cut by 1 base and J by 8 bases, with 11 bases left in between. Germline CDR1 is KGHSH and CDR2 is LQKENI. The CDR3 runs 13 residues. CDR3 region: CASSPRDSDGYTF. The CDR3 DNA reads TGTGCCAGCTCACCACGAGACTCAGACGGCTACACCTTC.

The chain uses TRBV28 and TRBJ1-1; D call uncertain. Germline loops: CDR1 MDHEN, CDR2 SYDVKM. This CDR3 spans 13 amino acids. V was trimmed by 4 bases and J by 6 bases, leaving 12 bases between them. The CDR3 bases are TGTGCCAGCAGTTCCCCTGGGCGCGCTGAAGCTTTCTTT. Its translation: CASSSPGRAEAFF.

The chain combines TRBV11-3 with TRBJ2-2, with TRBD1 matching over 9 bases. The CDR3 has 18 amino acids. Per germline, CDR1 SGHNT and CDR2 YENEEA. The V and J ends lost 0 bases and 5 bases, in that order; junction bases with no gene match: 10. For the CDR3, the DNA is TGTGCCAGCAGCTTAGATCGGCCAGGACAGGGGTCAACCGGGGAGCTGTTTTTT. As protein: CASSLDRPGQGSTGELFF.

This chain uses TRBV7-2 with TRBJ1-5; TRBD1 aligns across 8 bases. Germline loops: CDR1 SGHTA, CDR2 FQGNSA. With 5 bases clipped from V and 3 bases from J, the junction kept 6 bases outside the gene matches. The length of the CDR3 is 15 residues. CDR3: CASSRQGSTNQPQHF. CDR3 nucleotide sequence: TGTGCCAGCAGCCGACAGGGGTCGACCAATCAGCCCCAGCATTTT. The whole variable domain, remainder taken from reference TRBV7-2 and TRBJ1-5, is GAGVSQSPSNKVTEKGKDVELRCDPISGHTALYWYRQSLGQGLEFLIYFQGNSAPDKSGLPSDRFSAERTGGSVSTLTIQRTQQEDSAVYLCASSRQGSTNQPQHFGDGTRLSIL.

This chain links TRBV20-1 with TRBJ1-1, with TRBD1 matching 8 bases. Trimming removed 6 bases from V and 8 bases from J; junction bases left unmatched: 5. The CDR3 spans 11 residues. CDR1 and CDR2 from the germline V gene are DFQATT and SNEGSKA (reference sequence). As DNA, the CDR3 is TGCAGTGCCTGGAGGACAGGGGAAGCTTTCTTT. It is translated as CSAWRTGEAFF.

The genes are TRBV7-9 and TRBJ2-1; 11 bases agree with TRBD1. Germline assignment: CDR1 SEHNR and CDR2 FQNEAQ (reference sequence). Trimming removed 4 bases from V and 12 bases from J; junction bases left unmatched: 17. The CDR3 is 17 amino acids. This CDR3 is CASSSIRDRGSHRGQFF. The CDR3 DNA reads as TGTGCCAGCAGCTCCATTCGGGACAGGGGGTCCCACAGAGGGCAGTTCTTC.

This chain joins TRBV12-5 and TRBJ1-1; no firm D call. The CDR3 runs 12 residues. Trimming took off 5 bases at V and 4 bases at J, with 8 bases between the two ends. Germline loops: CDR1 LGHNT, CDR2 FRNRAP. The chain's CDR3 is CASGQSGTEAFF. CDR3 DNA sequence: TGTGCTAGTGGTCAGTCGGGCACTGAAGCTTTCTTT.

V is TRBV11-2 and J is TRBJ2-7; 8 bases are shared with TRBD2. The germline V gene encodes CDR1 SGHAT and CDR2 FQNNGV. This CDR3 comprises 16 residues. Trimming took 0 bases from V and 2 from J; bases not matched to a gene: 6. CDR3 residues: CASSLEMAGGTYEQYF. CDR3 nucleotides: TGTGCCAGCAGCTTAGAGATGGCGGGGGGAACCTACGAGCAGTACTTC.

V is TRBV4-2 and J is TRBJ2-7, with a weak D call TRBD1 (5 bases). CDR3 length: 14 residues. Germline V lookup: CDR1 LGHNA, CDR2 YNFKEQ. V lost 0 bases to trimming and J lost 2 bases, with 8 bases between them. CDR3 bases: TGTGCCAGCAGCCAAGAAAGGGGCCCCTACGAGCAGTACTTC. Its translation: CASSQERGPYEQYF.